This TCR beta chain was recovered during a study of blood T cell repertoires in COVID-19. On the study more broadly: Specimens from acute and convalescent COVID-19 originated in the United States, Italy and Spain. The analysed material was cDNA or gDNA that came from T cells, B-cell-depleted T cells, or PBMCs.

This CDR3 is 14 amino acids long. Trimming took 4 bases from V and 3 from J; bases not matched to a gene: 2. Germline assignment: CDR1 SNHLY and CDR2 FYNNEI. In the original analysis: Amplification of reference gene primers was used by the study to estimate nucleated cell counts. Using immunoSEQ multiplex PCR, the repertoire was profiled, and TCRdb retains in-frame clones only, with some absent. The V and J calls and the clone size are those of that table, but D and trimming were determined from the DNA. This sample yields some 260,000 clones, of which around 90% are seen a single time; around 0.99% belongs to the top ten.

The sequencing sample was made of peripheral blood. The chain uses TRBV2 and TRBJ1-1, with 10 bases identical to TRBD1. The receptor comes from a woman aged 40 to 50 who had recovered from COVID-19. CDR3 amino acids: CASSGDRGYTEAFF. The DNA of the CDR3 is TGTGCCAGCAGTGGGGACAGGGGCTACACTGAAGCTTTCTTT.